This T cell receptor (beta chain) was obtained from a study of early T cells in non-severe SARS-CoV-2 infection (dated by TCRdb to about 2021). Turning to the overall study: Because TCR sequencing relied on bulk RNA taken from unsorted whole blood, pairing of alpha and beta chains was not possible.

CDR1 and CDR2 (MNHNS, SASEGT) derive from the germline V gene. Trimming leaves V shorter by 5 bases and J shorter by 4 bases, with the junction holding 3 bases beyond the gene matches. The CDR3 goes from the cysteine to the phenylalanine over 14 residues. Only the CDR3 region is kept as DNA, spanning 42 bases read in frame from base 1. Points the paper makes about the study in general: VDJdb matching was skewed toward anti-spike CD8 responses and likely underestimated virus-specific expansions, missing private and CD4 specificities.

Set within a cohort of healthcare workers in London, UK, this nested case-control study involved weekly PCR testing of nasopharyngeal swabs along with blood sampling. Healthcare workers were enrolled in the week of the UK lockdown, from 23 to 31 March 2020, and were followed every week for up to about 15 weeks. Note on this clonotype: The specificity of this receptor is unknown. No much larger clone exists at a distance of one base, and base qualities are not known.

Library preparation employed 5' RACE. Sequencer: NextSeq 500. To correct for sequencing error and PCR bias, the TCR library protocol tagged individual cDNA molecules with unique molecular identifiers. Sequencing covered both TCR alpha and beta chains, and within each sample the abundances of alpha and beta sequences were tightly co-correlated. As for the original processing: Decombinator V4 was used to annotate TCR sequences for V gene, J gene and CDR3. Expanded TCRs were defined as changing significantly between any two time points under a Poisson model with p below 0.0001. TCR abundances were normalised to the total number of TCRs sequenced per sample and were expressed as counts per million. MAIT TCRs were defined by TRAV1-2 paired with TRAJ12, TRAJ20 or TRAJ33, and iNKT TCRs by TRAV10 paired with TRAJ18. VDJdb, accessed on 1 November 2021, was searched for TCRs annotated for CMV, EBV and SARS-CoV-2, and TCRs annotated for more than one antigen were excluded. The public reads were reprocessed in TCRdb via fastp at Q25 and MiXCR, keeping in-frame beta chains. CDR3 protein sequences are deduplicated, and each keeps its most common genes and DNA. The V and J calls here are based on TCRdb, not the publication. The sample contains roughly 60,000 distinct CDR3 sequences, roughly 12% of them found a single time. The ten largest clones represent around 4.5% of the sample.

The origin of this receptor is an adult who was a healthcare worker with PCR-confirmed SARS-CoV-2 infection or an uninfected control (not recorded which). Recombination linked TRBV6-1 to TRBJ2-1; TRBD2 agrees with 9 junctional bases. The sample was whole blood. The CDR3 reads CASSHSGGYNEQFF. The DNA sequence reads TGTGCCAGCAGTCATAGCGGGGGATACAATGAGCAGTTCTTC.